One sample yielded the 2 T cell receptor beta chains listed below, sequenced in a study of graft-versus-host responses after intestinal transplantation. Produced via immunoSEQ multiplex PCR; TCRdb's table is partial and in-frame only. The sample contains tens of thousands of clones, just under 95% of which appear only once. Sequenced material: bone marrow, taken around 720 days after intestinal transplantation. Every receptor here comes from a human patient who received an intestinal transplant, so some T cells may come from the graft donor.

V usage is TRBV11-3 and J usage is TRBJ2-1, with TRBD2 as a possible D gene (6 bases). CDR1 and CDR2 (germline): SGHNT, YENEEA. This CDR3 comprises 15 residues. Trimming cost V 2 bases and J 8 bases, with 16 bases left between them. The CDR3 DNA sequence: TGTGCCAGCAGCTTATATGGCCAAGCGGGCGATGAGCAGTTCTTC. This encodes CASSLYGQAGDEQFF.

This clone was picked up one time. The CDR3 DNA reads as TGCAGTGCGCTGACAGGGTACGAGCAGTACTTC. The encoded protein is CSALTGYEQYF. V and J are TRBV20-1 and TRBJ2-7, with 7 bases identical to TRBD1. V shed 6 bases, J shed 4 bases, and the junction held 3 bases outside the gene matches. The CDR3 contains 11 residues. Germline CDR1 and CDR2: DFQATT and SNEGSKA (reference sequence).